Below, 25 T cell receptor beta chains from the same sample are listed, as sequenced in a study of T cell responses to AZD1222 COVID-19 vaccine. Produced via immunoSEQ multiplex PCR; TCRdb's table is partial and in-frame only. The data show about 92,000 clones, roughly 91% seen once. The sample here was peripheral blood, taken on day 0 of AZD1222 vaccination. The receptors were sampled from an adult in good health.

V usage is TRBV4-3 and J usage is TRBJ2-7, with 9 nucleotides matching TRBD1. With V trimmed by 0 bases and J by 5 bases, 8 bases remained unmatched. Germline CDR1 reads LGHNA; CDR2 reads YSLEER. This CDR3 is built from 16 residues. In nucleotides, the CDR3 is TGCGCCAGCAGCCAAGATAGGGGGACAGGGAACCACGAGCAGTACTTC. It yields the protein CASSQDRGTGNHEQYF.

The V call is TRBV28, the J call TRBJ1-5; D is ambiguous. CDR1 and CDR2 (germline): MDHEN, SYDVKM. Trimming cost V 10 bases and J 4 bases, with 11 bases left between them. The CDR3 extends over 12 amino acids. As DNA, the CDR3 is TGTGCCACCAATGGAGGGAATCAGCCCCAGCATTTT. The encoded protein is CATNGGNQPQHF.

This chain connects TRBV11-2 to TRBJ2-4; D is unresolved. The CDR3 spans 11 residues. The V and J ends lost 4 bases and 6 bases respectively, with 4 bases between them. CDR1 is SGHAT, CDR2 FQNNGV, per germline. The CDR3 DNA reads as TGTGCCAGCAGCTCGGGAAACATTCAGTACTTC. It encodes CASSSGNIQYF.

This chain connects TRBV20-1 to TRBJ1-1, with 8 bases that match TRBD1. The CDR3 extends over 11 amino acids. With 6 bases clipped from V and 11 bases from J, the junction kept 8 bases outside the gene matches. The germline V gene encodes CDR1 DFQATT and CDR2 SNEGSKA (reference sequence). The CDR3 DNA sequence: TGCAGTGCCTGGACAGGGTTTTCGGCTTTCTTT. As protein: CSAWTGFSAFF.

The V call is TRBV18, the J call TRBJ2-1; unclear D gene. Trimming removed 3 bases from V and 10 bases from J, with 10 bases in between. CDR3 size: 12 residues. CDR1 KGHSH and CDR2 LQKENI come from the germline V gene. The DNA of the CDR3 is TGTGCCAGCTCACCGGGTGCTCTAGAGCAGTTCTTC. Its protein is CASSPGALEQFF.

V and J are TRBV15 and TRBJ1-4; D may be TRBD1 (5 bases). Germline V lookup: CDR1 LNHNV, CDR2 YYDKDF (reference sequence). The CDR3 loop spans 14 amino acids. V dropped 5 bases and J dropped 8 bases, with 15 bases sitting between them. The CDR3, as DNA: TGTGCCACCAGCCCGGGACGCGGGGGGGAAAAACTGTTTTTT. Its translation: CATSPGRGGEKLFF.

CDR3 nucleotides: TGTGCCAGCAGCTTAGGCGGGCCTTATAATTCACCCCTCCACTTT. It is translated as CASSLGGPYNSPLHF. The chain carries TRBV7-8 and TRBJ1-6; D uncertain. Germline V lookup: CDR1 SGHVS, CDR2 FQNEAQ. The CDR3 sequence is 15 residues long. Trimming pared 1 base from V and 4 bases from J, leaving 8 bases between.

V is TRBV19 and J is TRBJ2-7; D is possibly TRBD1 or TRBD2 (5 bases each). Germline values: CDR1 LNHDA, CDR2 SQIVND (reference sequence). The CDR3 sequence is 13 residues long. The V end was cut by 6 bases, the J end by 2 bases, with 11 bases between. Here the CDR3 DNA reads TGTGCCAGTAGCGGGGCCTCTACCTACGAGCAGTACTTC. It is translated as CASSGASTYEQYF.

The gene calls are TRBV10-3 and TRBJ2-7; the D gene is possibly TRBD1 (6 bases). CDR1 is ENHRY and CDR2 is SYGVKD in the germline V gene. The CDR3 runs to 13 residues. Trimming left V 6 bases short and J 4 bases short, with 13 bases between. The CDR3: CAIRGVQGYEQYF. In nucleotides, the CDR3 is TGTGCCATCAGGGGGGTTCAGGGGTACGAGCAGTACTTC.

The chain links TRBV29-1 to TRBJ2-2, with 10 bases identical to TRBD1. CDR3 length equals 17 residues. Germline V gene data show CDR1 as SQVTM and CDR2 as ANQGSEA. The V gene end was trimmed by 4 bases and the J gene end by 2 bases; junction bases not matched to a gene: 10. DNA for the CDR3: TGCAGCGTTGCAAGGGGACAGGGGCTATCAAACACCGGGGAGCTGTTTTTT. This gives the protein CSVARGQGLSNTGELFF.

J is TRBJ1-3 and V is TRBV7-2, with D hard to call. Germline V gene data show CDR1 as SGHTA and CDR2 as FQGNSA. V lost 0 bases and J lost 6, with 15 bases in between. CDR3 length: 16 residues. The CDR3 coding sequence is TGTGCCAGCAGCTTAGCAGCAATACAGTTTTCAAACACCATATATTTT. Translated, it gives CASSLAAIQFSNTIYF.

The V call is TRBV24-1, the J call TRBJ2-3; D unresolved. The CDR3 is 13 amino acids. Germline values: CDR1 KGHDR, CDR2 SFDVKD. Between the trimmed V and J ends, which lost 7 bases and 6 bases, there was a span of 13 bases. CDR3 in amino acids: CATSPSPSDTQYF. CDR3 DNA: TGTGCCACCAGCCCCTCCCCGAGCGATACGCAGTATTTT.

This clone showed up just a few times. The rearrangement links TRBV10-3 to TRBJ2-6, with D tentatively TRBD1 (6 bases). V lost 2 bases and J lost 2, with 13 bases in between. CDR1 ENHRY and CDR2 SYGVKD come from the germline V gene. This CDR3 contains 17 residues. The CDR3 nucleotides read TGTGCCATCAGTGAGAAGATCACAGGGACTGGGGCCAACGTCCTGACTTTC. This gives the protein CAISEKITGTGANVLTF.

The chain recombines TRBV2 with TRBJ2-3, with TRBD2 matching over 8 bases. CDR1 is SNHLY, CDR2 FYNNEI, per germline. The J segment lost 6 bases and the V segment lost 5 bases, leaving 7 bases of the junction unmatched. The CDR3 sequence is 14 residues long. The DNA of the CDR3 is TGTGCCAGCAGTCCACGCGGGGGGATGGATACGCAGTATTTT. Protein sequence: CASSPRGGMDTQYF.

The chain has TRBV19 and TRBJ2-5, with TRBD1 as a possible D gene (6 bases). Trimming removed 5 bases at V and 1 base at J, with 14 bases between. Germline V gene sequence: CDR1 LNHDA, CDR2 SQIVND (reference sequence). This CDR3 is 15 amino acids long. CDR3 in DNA: TGTGCCAGTAGTCAGTGGACAGCAGCCCAAGAGACCCAGTACTTC. Translated, it gives CASSQWTAAQETQYF.

This clone was recorded only once. The chain joins TRBV2 to TRBJ2-3; possible D gene TRBD1, 5 bases. This CDR3 contains 12 residues. Germline V gene sequence: CDR1 SNHLY, CDR2 FYNNEI. The V end was cut by 5 bases, the J end by 6 bases, with 9 bases between. In DNA form, the CDR3 reads TGTGCCAGCAGTCGGACAACCGATACGCAGTATTTT. Encoded protein: CASSRTTDTQYF.

This chain joins TRBV28 and TRBJ2-1; the D is unclear. Deletions cut 5 bases from V and 8 bases from J, with 13 bases between. This CDR3 is 13 amino acids long. Per germline, CDR1 MDHEN and CDR2 SYDVKM. The chain's CDR3 is CASSVLGNHEQFF. CDR3 in DNA: TGTGCCAGCAGTGTTCTCGGTAACCATGAGCAGTTCTTC.

The chain joins TRBV6-5 to TRBJ2-7; D is undetermined. The CDR3 runs to 15 residues. Germline values: CDR1 MNHEY, CDR2 SVGAGI. Trimming stripped 6 bases from V and 5 bases from J, with 20 bases between. CDR3 coding DNA: TGTGCCAGCAGCTTACGGGCTCCCATAGGCCACGAGCAGTACTTC. Protein sequence: CASSLRAPIGHEQYF.

V usage is TRBV18 and J usage is TRBJ2-7; TRBD1 matches 11 bases. The germline V gene has CDR1 KGHSH and CDR2 LQKENI. The J segment lost 6 bases and the V segment lost 5 bases, leaving 9 bases of the junction unmatched. This CDR3 has 15 residues. The DNA of the CDR3 is TGTGCCAGCTCATCCGGGACAGGGGGGATCGCCGAGCAGTACTTC. This codes for CASSSGTGGIAEQYF.

This sequence joins TRBV9 and TRBJ1-4, with D maybe TRBD1 (5 bases). Germline CDR1 and CDR2: SGDLS and YYNGEE. This CDR3 contains 14 residues. Trimming removed 2 bases at V and 3 bases at J, with 8 bases between. The CDR3 is CASSVAGSNEKLFF. The CDR3 region has the DNA TGTGCCAGCAGCGTGGCAGGGTCTAATGAAAAACTGTTTTTT.

The chain combines TRBV7-2 with TRBJ2-7, with 8 bases that match TRBD2. The J segment lost 4 bases and the V segment lost 2 bases, leaving 4 bases of the junction unmatched. This CDR3 is built from 14 residues. Germline V gives CDR1 SGHTA, CDR2 FQGNSA. The CDR3 nucleotides are TGTGCCAGCAGCTTACGGGGGGGCCTTTACGAGCAGTACTTC. Its protein is CASSLRGGLYEQYF.

The chain joins TRBV24-1 to TRBJ1-5; a possible D gene is TRBD1 (5 bases). Germline V gives CDR1 KGHDR, CDR2 SFDVKD. CDR3 length: 15 residues. The V end was cut by 7 bases, the J end by 3 bases, with 15 bases between. The CDR3 protein is CATSQGRSSNQPQHF. CDR3 DNA: TGTGCCACCAGCCAGGGACGGTCGTCCAATCAGCCCCAGCATTTT.

The chain uses TRBV5-1 and TRBJ1-3; TRBD1 matches 10 bases. Germline CDR1 SGHRS, CDR2 YFSETQ. The V gene end was trimmed by 3 bases and the J gene end by 2 bases; junction bases not matched to a gene: 8. The CDR3 loop spans 17 amino acids. For the CDR3, the DNA is TGCGCCAGCAGCTGGAACCCGGGACAGGGGACTGGAAACACCATATATTTT. This encodes CASSWNPGQGTGNTIYF. Full variable domain (missing parts from reference TRBV5-1 and TRBJ1-3): KAGVTQTPRYLIKTRGQQVTLSCSPISGHRSVSWYQQTPGQGLQFLFEYFSETQRNKGNFPGRFSGRQFSNSRSEMNVSTLELGDSALYLCASSWNPGQGTGNTIYFGEGSWLTVV.

The chain couples TRBV6-2 or TRBV6-3 to TRBJ2-1, with TRBD2 matching 10 bases. V was clipped by 5 bases and J by 5 bases; unmatched bases: 3. Germline CDR1 MNHEY, CDR2 SVGEGT. The CDR3 totals 14 residues. The CDR3: CASSLLAGNNEQFF. In nucleotides, the CDR3 is TGTGCCAGCAGTCTACTAGCGGGGAACAATGAGCAGTTCTTC.

V is TRBV5-8 and J is TRBJ1-6; 12 bases map to TRBD1. Germline V gene sequence: CDR1 SGHTS, CDR2 YDEGEE. The trim removed 7 bases at V and 3 bases at J, leaving 2 bases unmatched. This CDR3 has 15 amino acids. The CDR3 sequence: CASGTGGGYNSPLHF. The CDR3 DNA follows: TGTGCCAGCGGGACAGGGGGCGGCTATAATTCACCCCTCCACTTT.